A single sample gave rise to the 32 T cell receptor beta chains below, sequenced in a study of CD8 T cells in ankylosing spondylitis. These receptors lack a known antigen. Findings of the study overall: Typical of ankylosing spondylitis blood, it appeared, was a TCR beta motif of eight highly homologous variants.

One entry per CDR3 protein results from TCRdb running MiXCR on the 5' RACE reads. The data show some 840,000 distinct CDR3 sequences, roughly 10% seen once. The sequencing input was blood, either unsorted or a sorted T cell fraction (not recorded which). The source of these receptors is a male donor with ankylosing spondylitis.

This clonotype was counted between two and nine times. The rearrangement joins TRBV20-1 to TRBJ1-2, with D possibly TRBD1 on 6 matching bases. This CDR3 is 13 amino acids long. CDR1 and CDR2 from the germline V gene are DFQATT and SNEGSKA (reference sequence). V lost 6 bases to trimming and J lost 3 bases, with 14 bases between them. The CDR3 here is CSARTDADYGYTF. CDR3 DNA sequence: TGCAGTGCAAGGACAGATGCAGACTATGGCTACACCTTC.

In the case of this clonotype: A much larger clone lies a single base off, so this may be a read error. This chain links TRBV5-1 with TRBJ1-2, with D hard to call. V was clipped by 5 bases and J by 3 bases, with 14 bases between them. The CDR3 contains 14 residues. Per the germline V gene, CDR1 is SGHRS and CDR2 is YFSETQ. CDR3 residues: CASRLRTEDYGYTF. The DNA for the CDR3 is TGCGCCAGCAGACTAAGGACGGAGGACTATGGCTACACCTTC.

This clonotype was seen a handful of times. The chain has TRBV24-1 and TRBJ2-1, with TRBD1 matching 7 bases. V lost 4 bases to trimming and J lost 1 base; unmatched junction nucleotides: 12. This CDR3 region has 18 residues. Germline lookup yields CDR1 KGHDR and CDR2 SFDVKD. Here the CDR3 DNA reads TGTGCCACCAGTGACAACCCCCACAGACAGGGTTCCTACAATGAGCAGTTCTTC. It yields the protein CATSDNPHRQGSYNEQFF.

This clonotype was picked up many times. This chain links TRBV7-2 with TRBJ2-7; 15 bases are shared with TRBD2. CDR1 and CDR2 from the germline V gene are SGHTA and FQGNSA. The CDR3 runs 16 residues. Trimming took 5 bases from V and 6 from J; bases not matched to a gene: 8. The CDR3 DNA sequence: TGTGCCAGCAGCCCTAGGACTAGCGGGGGGGCATTCGAGCAGTACTTC. Its protein product is CASSPRTSGGAFEQYF.

The CDR3 sequence is CSAREAFF. The CDR3 DNA reads as TGCAGTGCTCGCGAAGCTTTCTTT. The J gene is TRBJ1-1, the V gene TRBV20-1; D unclear. The CDR3 has 8 amino acids. Germline values: CDR1 DFQATT, CDR2 SNEGSKA (reference sequence). V dropped 5 bases and J dropped 8 bases, with 3 bases sitting between them.

This sequence joins TRBV2 and TRBJ2-1; the D gene is possibly TRBD1 (5 bases). The V gene lost 0 bases and the J gene lost 12 bases, with 12 bases spanning the gap. Germline V gene sequence: CDR1 SNHLY, CDR2 FYNNEI. The CDR3 covers 13 residues. Written as DNA, the CDR3 is TGTGCCAGCAGTGAAGCACAGGTGGTTGGGCAGTTCTTC. Protein: CASSEAQVVGQFF.

This clonotype was recorded a few times. J is TRBJ2-1 and V is TRBV6-2 or TRBV6-3, with 11 nucleotides matching TRBD2. Germline CDR1 reads MNHEY; CDR2 reads SVGEGT. V lost 5 bases and J lost 7; bases outside the gene matches: 7. This CDR3 has 15 residues. CDR3 in amino acids: CASSNSGRARNEQFF. The CDR3 DNA follows: TGTGCCAGCAGTAATAGCGGGAGGGCCAGGAATGAGCAGTTCTTC.

J is TRBJ2-1 and V is TRBV7-9, with 12 bases identical to TRBD2. Germline CDR1 is SEHNR and CDR2 is FQNEAQ (reference sequence). CDR3 length: 16 amino acids. Trimming at V came to 10 bases and at J to 4 bases, leaving 11 bases not matched to a gene. CDR3 residues: CAKELLAGGIYNEQFF. The CDR3 coding sequence is TGTGCCAAGGAGTTGCTAGCGGGAGGGATATACAATGAGCAGTTCTTC.

This clonotype has ten or more counts. The rearrangement uses TRBV24-1 and TRBJ2-5; possibly TRBD1 for D (7 bases). With 11 bases removed from V and 5 bases from J, the gap between germline ends came to 14 bases. CDR3 length: 12 residues. From germline, CDR1 is KGHDR and CDR2 SFDVKD. CDR3 coding DNA: TGTGCCATACAGGGGAGGAAGGAGACCCAGTACTTC. Translation: CAIQGRKETQYF.

The chain employs TRBV6-6 and TRBJ1-4; 8 positions agree with TRBD1. The ends lost 10 bases at V and 8 bases at J; junction bases unmatched: 6. Germline V lookup: CDR1 MNHNY, CDR2 SVGAGI (reference sequence). The CDR3 has 12 residues. The CDR3 bases are TGTGCCATCCAGGGGGCTAGGGAAAAACTGTTTTTT. It codes for CAIQGAREKLFF.

Ten or more counts support this clonotype. This chain uses TRBV6-1 with TRBJ1-2; TRBD1 aligns across 8 bases. This CDR3 region has 13 residues. Per germline, CDR1 MNHNS and CDR2 SASEGT. Trimming cost V 6 bases and J 5 bases; bases outside gene matches: 5. The CDR3 nucleotides are TGTGCCAGCAGCCCCGACAGGGGTTATGGCTACACCTTC. Amino acids: CASSPDRGYGYTF.

The table lists this clonotype with a few counts. The chain has TRBV20-1 and TRBJ2-3, with no clear D. The CDR3 has 13 amino acids. The germline V gene encodes CDR1 DFQATT and CDR2 SNEGSKA (reference sequence). V gave up 5 bases and J gave up 1 base, with 10 bases separating them. The CDR3 region has the DNA TGCAGTGCTGGGATTACAGGCACAGATACGCAGTATTTT. Amino acid sequence: CSAGITGTDTQYF.

This chain connects TRBV5-4 to TRBJ2-1, with 9 bases identical to TRBD1. The CDR3 consists of 14 residues. J gave up 8 bases and V 4 bases, and 7 bases lay outside the gene matches. Germline V CDR1 and CDR2: SGHNT, YYREEE (reference sequence). CDR3 sequence reads: CASSKNRGRDEQFF. DNA of the CDR3: TGTGCCAGCAGCAAAAACAGGGGGCGGGATGAGCAGTTCTTC. Full variable domain (remainder filled in from reference TRBV5-4 and TRBJ2-1): ETGVTQSPTHLIKTRGQQVTLRCSSQSGHNTVSWYQQALGQGPQFIFQYYREEENGRGNFPPRFSGLQFPNYSSELNVNALELDDSALYLCASSKNRGRDEQFFGPGTRLTVL.

This clonotype was recorded many times. A read error may account for a junction end that differs from germline. This chain uses TRBV5-1 with TRBJ1-3; the D gene is possibly TRBD1 (6 bases). Germline CDR1 and CDR2: SGHRS and YFSETQ. This CDR3 contains 14 residues. The CDR3 loop is CASSLQGSGNTIYF. The CDR3 DNA sequence: TGTGCCAGCAGTCTACAGGGTTCTGGAAACACCATATATTTT.

In its sample, this clonotype was seen a few times. The chain links TRBV24-1 to TRBJ2-1, with TRBD1 identical over 12 bases. CDR3 length: 16 residues. Germline loops: CDR1 KGHDR, CDR2 SFDVKD. The J segment lost 7 bases and the V segment lost 4 bases, leaving 7 bases of the junction unmatched. This chain's CDR3 is CATSDPGQGAGNEQFF. The CDR3, as DNA: TGTGCCACCAGTGACCCGGGACAGGGGGCTGGGAATGAGCAGTTCTTC.

This chain joins TRBV6-1 and TRBJ2-7; TRBD1 agrees at 10 bases. The V gene end was trimmed by 5 bases and the J gene end by 11 bases; junction bases not matched to a gene: 12. The germline CDR1 and CDR2 sequences are MNHNS and SASEGT. The CDR3 totals 14 residues. The CDR3 here is CASSRTGGRYREYF. The CDR3 DNA reads as TGTGCCAGCAGTAGGACAGGGGGACGTTATAGGGAGTACTTC.

This clonotype was counted a few times. J is TRBJ2-4 and V is TRBV5-6; no firm D call. In germline, CDR1 is SGHDT, CDR2 YYEEEE. Trimming took off 4 bases at V and 0 bases at J, with 14 bases between the two ends. The CDR3 runs 16 residues. The DNA of the CDR3 is TGTGCCAGCAGCCCCGGCATGTCCCTAGCCAAAAACATTCAGTACTTC. Its protein is CASSPGMSLAKNIQYF.

This clonotype was observed a few times. The genes are TRBV5-1 and TRBJ2-1; 10 bases fit TRBD1. This CDR3 is 16 amino acids long. The germline V gene encodes CDR1 SGHRS and CDR2 YFSETQ. With V trimmed by 1 base and J by 3 bases, 4 bases remained unmatched. For the CDR3, the DNA is TGCGCCAGCAGCTTGATCGGGACAGGGGACTACAATGAGCAGTTCTTC. Translating it yields CASSLIGTGDYNEQFF.

The rearrangement links TRBV6-2 or TRBV6-3 to TRBJ1-5; tentative D call: TRBD1 (5 bases). Trimming removed 2 bases at V and 3 bases at J, with 11 bases between. CDR1 and CDR2 (germline): MNHEY, SVGEGT. This CDR3 is 15 amino acids long. CDR3 nucleotide sequence: TGTGCCAGCAGTTACCTCAGGGTTCTCAATCAGCCCCAGCATTTT. Translating it yields CASSYLRVLNQPQHF.

This clonotype has only a few counts. CDR3 in DNA: TGTGCCATCAGTGAGATGGCTTCTAGCGGCACAGATACGCAGTATTTT. Translated: CAISEMASSGTDTQYF. The chain couples TRBV10-3 to TRBJ2-3; TRBD2 is a possible D gene (6 bases). The CDR3 is made up of 16 amino acids. V lost 2 bases, J lost 1 base, and 13 bases lay in between. The germline V gene has CDR1 ENHRY and CDR2 SYGVKD.

The chain is built from TRBV20-1 and TRBJ2-7; 7 positions match TRBD2. The trim removed 7 bases at V and 2 bases at J, leaving 14 bases unmatched. This CDR3 comprises 15 residues. Germline CDR1 is DFQATT and CDR2 is SNEGSKA (reference sequence). DNA for the CDR3: TGCAGTGTTCCCCCCGGGACTATCTCAACCTACGAGCAGTACTTC. Translating gives CSVPPGTISTYEQYF.

This clonotype was seen many times. This chain connects TRBV15 to TRBJ2-1, with D unresolved. Germline CDR1 reads LNHNV; CDR2 reads YYDKDF (reference sequence). The CDR3 has 18 residues. V lost 0 bases, J lost 0 bases, and 15 bases lay in between. CDR3 DNA: TGTGCCACCAGCAGAGACCCGGGCGGCTCCTACTCCTACAATGAGCAGTTCTTC. It codes for CATSRDPGGSYSYNEQFF.

In its sample, this clonotype was seen a few times. This CDR3 reads CASSEPSYEQYF. The CDR3 nucleotides read TGTGCCAGCAGCGAACCCTCCTACGAGCAGTACTTC. This chain uses TRBV28 with TRBJ2-7; no reliable D call. The length of the CDR3 is 12 residues. Trimming stripped 6 bases from V and 0 bases from J, with 6 bases between. Germline values: CDR1 MDHEN, CDR2 SYDVKM.

The genes are TRBV20-1 and TRBJ2-1; 10 nucleotides match TRBD2. Per the germline V gene, CDR1 is DFQATT and CDR2 is SNEGSKA (reference sequence). The CDR3 runs 15 residues. V lost 8 bases to trimming and J lost 1 base; unmatched junction nucleotides: 8. The CDR3 bases are TGCAGTCTCATAGCGGGAGGCCGGTCCTACAATGAGCAGTTCTTC. Translation: CSLIAGGRSYNEQFF.

J is TRBJ2-7 and V is TRBV7-6; TRBD1 matches 7 bases. Germline CDR1 is SGHVS and CDR2 is FNYEAQ. The J segment lost 6 bases and the V segment lost 5 bases, leaving 13 bases of the junction unmatched. The CDR3 is made up of 15 amino acids. Written as DNA, the CDR3 is TGTGCCAGCAGCCAACTGACAGGGTTATTTTTCGAGCAGTACTTC. Its protein product is CASSQLTGLFFEQYF.

The sample holds a few counts of this clonotype. The gene calls are TRBV7-2 and TRBJ2-1; 7 bases align to TRBD1. The CDR3 runs to 12 residues. Trimming cost V 4 bases and J 8 bases; bases outside gene matches: 2. Germline V gives CDR1 SGHTA, CDR2 FQGNSA. In DNA form, the CDR3 reads TGTGCCAGCAGCTCGACAGGGCATGAGCAGTTCTTC. Translated: CASSSTGHEQFF. The full variable domain, in which reference TRBV7-2 and TRBJ2-1 provide the parts outside the CDR3, is GAGVSQSPSNKVTEKGKDVELRCDPISGHTALYWYRQSLGQGLEFLIYFQGNSAPDKSGLPSDRFSAERTGGSVSTLTIQRTQQEDSAVYLCASSSTGHEQFFGPGTRLTVL.

There are a few counts of this clonotype. The chain carries TRBV4-3 and TRBJ1-6; no clear D gene. V dropped 1 base and J dropped 6 bases, with 10 bases sitting between them. This CDR3 region has 15 residues. Germline V lookup: CDR1 LGHNA, CDR2 YSLEER. CDR3 protein: CASSQGGGSNSPLHF. The CDR3 DNA reads TGCGCCAGCAGCCAAGGGGGAGGTAGTAATTCACCCCTCCACTTT.

This clonotype was seen only a few times. The V call is TRBV27, the J call TRBJ2-3; 10 bases align to TRBD2. The CDR3 sequence is 15 residues long. Germline CDR1 and CDR2: MNHEY and SMNVEV (reference sequence). Trimming cost V 3 bases and J 2 bases; bases outside gene matches: 2. The CDR3 nucleotides read TGTGCCAGCAGTTTCGGACTAGCGGCCACAGATACGCAGTATTTT. It encodes CASSFGLAATDTQYF.

The chain links TRBV11-1 to TRBJ2-7, with D uncertain. CDR1 and CDR2 from the germline V gene are SGHAT and FQDESV (reference sequence). The ends were cut back, 5 bases at V and 6 bases at J, with 11 bases in the middle. This CDR3 spans 12 amino acids. CDR3 bases: TGTGCCAGCAGCCAAAGGTTGGGCGAGCAGTACTTC. This gives the protein CASSQRLGEQYF.

The table lists this clonotype with a few counts. The V gene is TRBV4-3, the J gene TRBJ2-3; D is undetermined. The germline V and J ends were trimmed by 0 bases and 2 bases, with 9 bases remaining between them. The CDR3 spans 15 residues. Germline CDR1 LGHNA, CDR2 YSLEER. The CDR3 is CASSQEARFTDTQYF. In DNA, the CDR3 is TGCGCCAGCAGCCAAGAGGCAAGGTTCACAGATACGCAGTATTTT.

CDR3 protein: CATRPGQGDTGELFF. CDR3 sequence (DNA): TGTGCCACCAGACCGGGACAGGGGGACACCGGGGAGCTGTTTTTT. The chain combines TRBV24-1 with TRBJ2-2, with 11 positions matching TRBD1. Germline CDR1 reads KGHDR; CDR2 reads SFDVKD. The CDR3 sequence is 15 residues long. With V trimmed by 7 bases and J by 3 bases, 3 bases remained unmatched.

This clonotype was seen many times. The chain combines TRBV18 with TRBJ2-7; 7 bases map to TRBD2. V shed 3 bases and J 5 bases; nucleotides not matched to a gene: 7. The length of the CDR3 is 14 residues. Germline values: CDR1 KGHSH, CDR2 LQKENI. CDR3 nucleotides: TGTGCCAGCTCACCGATCGGGGGAGGGAACGAGCAGTACTTC. It codes for CASSPIGGGNEQYF.